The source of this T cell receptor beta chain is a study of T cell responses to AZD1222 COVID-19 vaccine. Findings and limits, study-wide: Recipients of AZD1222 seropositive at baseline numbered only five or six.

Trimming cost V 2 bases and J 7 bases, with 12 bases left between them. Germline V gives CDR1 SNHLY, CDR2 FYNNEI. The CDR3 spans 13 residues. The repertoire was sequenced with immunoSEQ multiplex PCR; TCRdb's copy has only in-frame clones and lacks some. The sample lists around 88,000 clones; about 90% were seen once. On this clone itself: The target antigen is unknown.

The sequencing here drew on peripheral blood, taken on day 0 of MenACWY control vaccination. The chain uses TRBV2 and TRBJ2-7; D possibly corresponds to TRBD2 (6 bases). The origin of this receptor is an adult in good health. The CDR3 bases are TGTGCCAGCAGTGAATCGGGGGTGAGTGAGCAGTACTTC. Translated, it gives CASSESGVSEQYF.